A selection of T cell receptor beta chains follows, all from one sample in a study of blood T cells in healthy people across ages. TCRdb itself ran the 5' RACE reads through MiXCR, one entry per CDR3 protein. The repertoire consists of 1 million or so distinct CDR3 sequences, with approximately 26% occurring once and the leading ten covering around 0.75%. These data were also filed under a second study, of T cells of mothers and their children.

Sample: blood. The receptors derive from a girl aged 2-9 years in good health. The CDR3 runs from the conserved cysteine through the conserved F or W.

v_call	j_call	cdr3_length	cdr3_aa
TRBV7-9	TRBJ2-1	18	CASSEDPKRGPSYNEQFF
TRBV7-2	TRBJ1-1	13	CASSLGAGRAAFF
TRBV6-1	TRBJ2-7	14	CASSGLAGSCEQYF
TRBV5-1	TRBJ1-1	14	CASSLVRRGTEAFF
TRBV14	TRBJ2-7	18	CASSQDRGLAGDSYEQYF
TRBV7-8	TRBJ2-1	14	CASSSDGGLDEQFF
TRBV20-1	TRBJ2-3	15	CSADLAGVVTDTQYF
TRBV6-1	TRBJ2-5	14	CASRPRTGQETQYF
TRBV24-1	TRBJ1-4	16	CATSDAGQGLNEELFF
TRBV6-2/TRBV6-3	TRBJ1-4	14	CASRPTIWDEKLFF
TRBV7-2	TRBJ1-2	14	CASSLFGDNYGYTF
TRBV29-1	TRBJ1-1	13	CSTPGKRGAEAFF
TRBV6-6	TRBJ2-7	13	CASRRRYYYEQYF
TRBV5-1	TRBJ2-1	15	CAGSLVSGAYNEQFF
TRBV19	TRBJ2-7	13	CASSIGPTYEQYF
TRBV4-3	TRBJ2-7	15	CASAEGAGANYEQYF
TRBV20-1	TRBJ2-5	13	CSARDAGAETQYF
TRBV29-1	TRBJ1-1	14	CSVVSLISNTEAFF
TRBV4-2	TRBJ2-3	15	CASSQGEGDTDTQYF
TRBV4-1	TRBJ1-3	14	CASSQVSSGNTIYF
TRBV27	TRBJ2-7	12	CASSTRTEKTYF
TRBV6-5	TRBJ1-5	14	CASSYIAGDQPQHF
TRBV29-1	TRBJ2-7	11	CSVRGGYEQYF
TRBV6-5	TRBJ2-5	14	CASSLTGGQEAQYF
TRBV5-5	TRBJ2-1	11	CASSSPGLDFF
TRBV5-1	TRBJ2-7	15	CASSQIGQGSYEQYF
TRBV29-1	TRBJ2-7	13	CSVVWGSSYEQYF
TRBV25-1	TRBJ2-5	14	CASSEIWTSETQYF
TRBV27	TRBJ2-2	16	CASSLGMTGVTGELFF
TRBV20-1	-	13	CSGGDQGRETQYF
TRBV27	TRBJ1-6	16	CATRVKGVDYNSPLHF
TRBV6-6	TRBJ2-4	17	CASSSTDRDLAKNIQYF
TRBV20-1	TRBJ2-6	17	CSARRRQASSGANVLTF
TRBV4-2	TRBJ2-5	14	CASSQDLSGPWEFF
TRBV12-3/TRBV12-4	TRBJ2-2	14	CASSSGGFGGELFF
TRBV24-1	TRBJ2-5	13	CATKRTGEETQYF
TRBV20-1	TRBJ2-7	12	CSVPGVSYEQYF
TRBV2	TRBJ1-2	14	CASSEVEPNYGYTF
TRBV20-1	TRBJ2-1	16	CSARDMQRSSYNEQFF
TRBV3-1	TRBJ2-5	20	CASSQPGRKQFSGGLQTQYF
TRBV4-2	TRBJ2-5	14	CASSQEGLSGTQYF
TRBV11-3	TRBJ2-6	11	CASGQANVLTF
TRBV27	TRBJ1-1	13	CASSSNDRGVYFF
TRBV2	TRBJ2-7	13	CASTSGIAYEQYF
TRBV4-1	TRBJ2-5	18	CASSQGSGARADQETQYF
TRBV7-3	TRBJ1-2	17	CASSSTSAGHLNYGYTF
TRBV6-1	TRBJ1-4	15	CASSNEGSSNEKLFF
TRBV7-2	TRBJ2-1	12	CASSLVGTEQFF
TRBV20-1	TRBJ2-1	15	CSALDSRLSYNEQFF
TRBV29-1	TRBJ2-1	11	CSVKGRDEQFF
TRBV4-1	TRBJ2-5	15	CASSQDSPGEETQYF
TRBV20-1	TRBJ1-5	12	CSASYLGQPQHF